The clone carrying this TCR beta chain came up a few times. Time point here: peripheral blood 6 weeks after treatment start. The entry originates in a study of PD-L1 blockade in urothelial cancer. The repertoire was sequenced with immunoSEQ multiplex PCR; TCRdb's copy has only in-frame clones and lacks some. The table includes about 45,000 clones, approximately 78% detected once. This TCR was sampled from a man aged 55 to 70 with urothelial cancer. The sequencing used PBMCs, collected around atezolizumab (anti-PD-L1) treatment.

The CDR3 region has the DNA TGTGCCAGCAGTTCCCCCGGGACAGCCTCCTACGAGCAGTACTTC. This gives the protein CASSSPGTASYEQYF. The chain recombines TRBV6-6 with TRBJ2-7; 7 bases fit TRBD1. The CDR3 has 15 residues. CDR1 and CDR2 from the germline V gene are MNHNY and SVGAGI (reference sequence). V dropped 4 bases and J dropped 0; count of bases not matched to a gene: 6.